These T cell receptor beta chains were read from a single sample in a study of neurological immune-mediated disorders. In TCRdb, the 5' RACE reads were re-called with MiXCR into one record per CDR3 protein. The sample consists of tens of thousands of distinct CDR3 sequences, less than 6% of them appearing once. Sequencing used CD4+ T cells from blood. These receptor sequences come from a woman aged 18-29 years with multiple sclerosis. CDR3s include the opening cysteine and the closing phenylalanine or tryptophan. A D gene is named only where the DNA matches it firmly. Clone size appears in some rows only: once, few, many, or a class for an expanded clone.

size: many; V: TRBV6-5; J: TRBJ2-3; D: TRBD2; CDR3: CASSDSLAGGADTQYF; DNA: TGTGCCAGCAGCGATTCACTAGCGGGGGGGGCAGATACGCAGTATTTT
size: many; V: TRBV12-3/TRBV12-4; J: TRBJ1-3; D: TRBD1; CDR3: CASSVQGRGNTIYF; DNA: TGTGCCAGCAGCGTACAGGGGCGAGGAAACACCATATATTTT
size: many; V: TRBV20-1; J: TRBJ2-3; D: TRBD2; CDR3: CSARAQRDYSFADTQYF; DNA: TGCAGTGCTAGAGCCCAGAGGGACTACTCATTCGCAGATACGCAGTATTTT
size: many; V: TRBV5-1; J: TRBJ2-2; D: TRBD2; CDR3: CASSPLSTSAGNTGELFF; DNA: TGCGCCAGCAGCCCCCTCTCGACTAGCGCGGGAAACACCGGGGAGCTGTTTTTT
size: many; V: TRBV7-7; J: TRBJ2-3; D: -; CDR3: CASSLRNTDTQYF; DNA: TGTGCTAGCAGCTTACGTAACACAGATACGCAGTATTTT
size: many; V: TRBV20-1; J: TRBJ2-5; D: TRBD2; CDR3: CSAINIPSGAGETQYF; DNA: TGCAGTGCGATAAATATCCCAAGCGGGGCAGGGGAGACCCAGTACTTC
size: medium-sized; V: TRBV28; J: TRBJ2-7; D: -; CDR3: CATHPNAYEQYF; DNA: TGTGCCACACACCCGAACGCATACGAGCAGTACTTC
size: many; V: TRBV10-3; J: TRBJ1-5; D: -; CDR3: CAISPMGGENQPQHF; DNA: TGTGCCATCAGTCCCATGGGGGGGGAAAATCAGCCCCAGCATTTT
size: -; V: TRBV6-4; J: TRBJ2-1; D: TRBD2; CDR3: CASSDSGRGGRNEQFF; DNA: TGTGCCAGCAGTGACTCGGGGCGGGGGGGCCGCAATGAGCAGTTCTTC
size: many; V: TRBV25-1; J: TRBJ1-2; D: -; CDR3: CASSEYKGWVRGYTF; DNA: TGTGCCAGCAGTGAATACAAGGGGTGGGTTCGTGGCTACACCTTC
size: -; V: TRBV11-3; J: TRBJ1-1; D: -; CDR3: CASSPESVHTEAFF; DNA: TGTGCCAGCAGCCCCGAGTCGGTTCACACTGAAGCTTTCTTT
size: -; V: TRBV6-2/TRBV6-3; J: TRBJ2-7; D: -; CDR3: CASTDSNIYEQYF; DNA: TGTGCCAGCACGGACAGTAACATTTACGAGCAGTACTTC
size: many; V: TRBV20-1; J: TRBJ2-7; D: -; CDR3: CSARDLGQVPPYEQYF; DNA: TGCAGTGCTAGAGATTTAGGCCAAGTCCCCCCGTACGAGCAGTACTTC
size: many; V: TRBV12-3/TRBV12-4; J: TRBJ2-5; D: -; CDR3: CASRTAGQETQYF; DNA: TGTGCCAGCAGGACCGCGGGCCAAGAGACCCAGTACTTC
size: many; V: TRBV20-1; J: TRBJ1-1; D: -; CDR3: CSAKFQGPNTEAFF; DNA: TGCAGTGCTAAGTTTCAGGGGCCGAACACTGAAGCTTTCTTT
size: many; V: TRBV9; J: TRBJ2-5; D: -; CDR3: CASSVDKGAWGETQYF; DNA: TGTGCCAGCAGCGTAGATAAGGGAGCGTGGGGAGAGACCCAGTACTTC
size: -; V: TRBV4-1; J: TRBJ2-1; D: -; CDR3: CASSQSGRNEQFF; DNA: TGCGCCAGCAGCCAATCTGGACGTAATGAGCAGTTCTTC
size: many; V: TRBV5-1; J: TRBJ2-3; D: TRBD1; CDR3: CASSGSGTGSRTDTQYF; DNA: TGCGCCAGCAGCGGCTCCGGGACAGGCTCCCGCACAGATACGCAGTATTTT
size: many; V: TRBV7-9; J: TRBJ1-1; D: TRBD1; CDR3: CASSLAPTGDQRAEAFF; DNA: TGTGCCAGCAGCTTAGCACCTACAGGGGACCAAAGAGCTGAAGCTTTCTTT